These T cell receptor beta chains were read from a single sample in a study of CD8+ T cells in alopecia areata. Libraries were prepared by immunoSEQ multiplex PCR; TCRdb keeps only in-frame clonotypes and omits some of them. The repertoire holds about 190,000 clones, with around three fifths as singletons. Specimen: CD4+ T cells sorted from blood, collected around week 47, from a patient treated with tofacitinib. Every receptor here comes from a human donor with alopecia areata. CDR3s include the opening cysteine and the closing phenylalanine or tryptophan. A D gene is named only where the DNA matches it firmly. The size entry is marked missing in some rows and otherwise reads once, few, many or a size class.

V gene	clone size	J gene	D gene	CDR3 DNA	CDR3 protein
TRBV29-1	NA	TRBJ2-3	NA	TGCAGCGTTGGTTCCCAGGGCGAGGGGACAGATACGCAGTATTTT	CSVGSQGEGTDTQYF
TRBV7-2	NA	TRBJ1-2	NA	TGTGCCAGCAGCCCTACACCGGGAGGCTACACCTTC	CASSPTPGGYTF
TRBV9	few	TRBJ1-1	NA	TGTGCCAGCAGCGTAGGTCGGGGCACAGTGAACACTGAAGCTTTCTTT	CASSVGRGTVNTEAFF
TRBV25-1	NA	TRBJ1-1	NA	TGTGCCAGCAGTAAGACAGGAAGGCTGAACACTGAAGCTTTCTTT	CASSKTGRLNTEAFF
TRBV9	few	TRBJ2-5	TRBD1	TGTGCCAGCAGCGTAGACAGGGGGCAAGAGACCCAGTACTTC	CASSVDRGQETQYF
TRBV6-6	NA	TRBJ2-7	NA	TGTGCCAGCAGTTACCCCGGGAGCCAAGGCCGGTATGAGCAGTACTTC	CASSYPGSQGRYEQYF
TRBV9	NA	TRBJ1-2	TRBD1	TGTGCCAGCAGCGGCGGCCCGGACAGGGGATTAGGAGGCTACACCTTC	CASSGGPDRGLGGYTF
TRBV20-1	few	TRBJ2-1	NA	TGCAGTGCTGGACTAATAGAGCAGTTCTTC	CSAGLIEQFF
TRBV15	NA	TRBJ1-4	NA	TGTGCCACCAGCAGAGCTCGAGGGTATAATGAAAAACTGTTTTTT	CATSRARGYNEKLFF
TRBV15	NA	TRBJ2-5	NA	TGTGCCACCAGCAGGACAGTAGAGGAGACCCAGTACTTC	CATSRTVEETQYF
TRBV4-3	NA	TRBJ2-3	TRBD2	TGCGCCAGCAGCCCCGAGGGAGCGGGAAAAATGGGGGCGCAGTATTTT	CASSPEGAGKMGAQYF
TRBV25-1	NA	TRBJ1-5	NA	TGTGCCAGCAGTGAGGGCAGGTACAATCAGCCCCAGCATTTT	CASSEGRYNQPQHF
TRBV29-1	NA	TRBJ1-2	NA	TGCAGCGTAACCCCAAAACTGAACTATGGCTACACCTTC	CSVTPKLNYGYTF
TRBV23-1	few	TRBJ2-7	TRBD2	TGCGCCAGCAGTCAACCCCCCAAGCGGGGATACTACGAGCAGTACTTC	CASSQPPKRGYYEQYF
TRBV2	NA	TRBJ2-7	NA	TGTGCCAGCATGGGGGTCCCAGGAGGGGACGTGACCTACGAGCAGTACTTC	CASMGVPGGDVTYEQYF
TRBV29-1	NA	TRBJ2-5	NA	TGCAGCGTTGAACAGGGAAGGGAGACCCAGTACTTC	CSVEQGRETQYF
TRBV2	NA	TRBJ2-2	NA	TGTGCCAGCAGGGACTTGCGAGTAGCCGGGGAGCTGTTTTTT	CASRDLRVAGELFF
TRBV4-3	few	TRBJ2-3	NA	TGCGCCAGCAGCCATGGTACTCAATCCACAGATACGCAGTATTTT	CASSHGTQSTDTQYF
TRBV29-1	few	TRBJ2-1	NA	TGCAGCGTTGGAGACACGCAGGAGAGGTTCTTC	CSVGDTQERFF
TRBV5-6	NA	TRBJ2-3	TRBD1	TGTGCCAGCAGCACGGGACAGGGGGCGCAAGATACGCAGTATTTT	CASSTGQGAQDTQYF
TRBV29-1	NA	TRBJ2-2	NA	TGCAGCGTCCCTAAGGAAACCCACACCGGGGAGCTGTTTTTT	CSVPKETHTGELFF
TRBV27	few	TRBJ1-6	TRBD1	TGTGCCAGCAGTTCAGGGGGAAATCTTAGGGATTCACCCCTCCACTTT	CASSSGGNLRDSPLHF
TRBV30	NA	TRBJ1-5	NA	TGTGCCTGGAGTGGGAGGGGGACCGAGTCATATAGCAATCAGCCCCAGCATTTT	CAWSGRGTESYSNQPQHF
TRBV5-6	NA	TRBJ2-3	TRBD2	TGTGCCAGCAGTTTCCCCACTAGCGGGGGCACAGATACGCAGTATTTT	CASSFPTSGGTDTQYF
TRBV2	few	TRBJ1-1	NA	TGTGCCAGCAGTGACGCGGTTACTGAAGCTTTCTTT	CASSDAVTEAFF
TRBV7-9	NA	TRBJ1-1	NA	TGTGCCAGCAGCCAGGACGCTTCAATGGGCACTGAAGCTTTCTTT	CASSQDASMGTEAFF
TRBV6-1	NA	TRBJ1-2	NA	TGTGCCAGCCATGATGGAGGGGTGTACTACACCTTC	CASHDGGVYYTF
TRBV18	NA	TRBJ2-5	NA	TGTGCCAGCTCACCACCGGGGGTTCGGAGATCAGAGACCCAGTACTTC	CASSPPGVRRSETQYF
TRBV5-1	NA	TRBJ2-3	NA	TGCGCCAGCAGCTTACTAGCTACAGATACGCAGTATTTT	CASSLLATDTQYF
TRBV7-9	NA	TRBJ1-2	NA	TGTGCCAGCGGCCCTTTGGCCGATCGTTACTATGGCTACACCTTC	CASGPLADRYYGYTF
TRBV7-3	NA	TRBJ2-1	NA	TGTGCCAGCAGCCCTGACGGACAGTACAATGAGCAGTTCTTC	CASSPDGQYNEQFF
TRBV7-9	NA	TRBJ1-2	NA	TGTGCCAGCAGCCGGGACCTCTATGGCTACACCTTC	CASSRDLYGYTF
TRBV27	NA	TRBJ1-1	NA	TGTGCCAGCAGTCTTCAGCGGGGCACTGAAGCTTTCTTT	CASSLQRGTEAFF
TRBV29-1	NA	TRBJ1-2	NA	TGCAGCGTGGGGGGTTCCTATGGCTACACCTTC	CSVGGSYGYTF
TRBV25-1	NA	TRBJ1-2	TRBD1	TGTGCCAGCAGAGGGACAGGTGAACGATATGGCTACACCTTC	CASRGTGERYGYTF
TRBV5-1	few	TRBJ2-7	TRBD1	TGCGCCAGCAGCCCTGGACAGGGGATCGACGAGCAGTACTTC	CASSPGQGIDEQYF
TRBV7-8	few	TRBJ2-7	NA	TGTGCCAGCAGCTTGACTAGGGATTACGAGCAGTACTTC	CASSLTRDYEQYF
TRBV10-3	NA	TRBJ2-5	NA	TGTGCCACCCAGGGCGGGTTAGAGACCCAGTACTTC	CATQGGLETQYF
TRBV7-2	NA	TRBJ1-5	NA	TGTGCCAGCAGCACATCCCCAAATCAGCCCCAGCATTTT	CASSTSPNQPQHF
TRBV5-1	NA	TRBJ2-3	NA	TGCGCCAGCAGCTTGCGGGCTCAACGCGATACGCAGTATTTT	CASSLRAQRDTQYF
TRBV11-2	NA	TRBJ2-3	NA	TGTGCCAGCAGAGGGGCAACAGATACGCAGTATTTT	CASRGATDTQYF
TRBV5-1	NA	TRBJ2-2	NA	TGCGCCAGCAGGGAGCCCCGGAGCACCGGGGAGCTGTTTTTT	CASREPRSTGELFF
TRBV29-1	NA	TRBJ2-2	NA	TGCAGCGTTGAAGAATTGGCGGGCGGGGAGCTGTTTTTT	CSVEELAGGELFF
TRBV29-1	NA	TRBJ2-7	NA	TGCAGCGTCGCCCGGGGAGCCTACGAGCAGTACTTC	CSVARGAYEQYF
TRBV6-5	NA	TRBJ1-2	NA	TGTGCCAGCAGTTATCAGGGACGGGGCTACACCTTC	CASSYQGRGYTF
TRBV7-2	NA	TRBJ1-1	NA	TGTGCCAGCACCCTAGGGACTGAAGCTTTCTTT	CASTLGTEAFF
TRBV29-1	few	TRBJ2-5	NA	TGCAGCGCCTTCGAAGAGACCCAGTACTTC	CSAFEETQYF
TRBV20-1	NA	TRBJ2-5	NA	TGCAGTGCAAGGACAGCGGAGACCCAGTACTTC	CSARTAETQYF
TRBV27	NA	TRBJ2-7	NA	TGTGCCAGCAGTTTCTCGACGATGGGCGAGCAGTACTTC	CASSFSTMGEQYF
TRBV7-9	NA	TRBJ2-1	TRBD1	TGTGCCAGCAGCCCCCTGCAGGGGGTGAACAATGAGCAGTTCTTC	CASSPLQGVNNEQFF
TRBV9	NA	TRBJ2-2	TRBD1	TGTGCCAGCAGCGCCTACGGGGACAGGGGAGTTTTCGGGGAGCTGTTTTTT	CASSAYGDRGVFGELFF
TRBV7-2	few	TRBJ1-1	TRBD1	TGTGCCAGCAGCCCCGACAGGGACACTGAAGCTTTCTTT	CASSPDRDTEAFF
TRBV28	NA	TRBJ1-6	NA	TGTGCCAGCAACACCGGGACCCTAGGGGGTTCACCCCTCCACTTT	CASNTGTLGGSPLHF
TRBV29-1	NA	TRBJ2-7	NA	TGCAGCGTTGAAGCCTCCGGGGCCAGCTCCTACGAGCAGTACTTC	CSVEASGASSYEQYF
TRBV29-1	few	TRBJ1-1	TRBD1	TGCAGCTCCTGGACAGGGCCAAGAGGGACTGAAGCTTTCTTT	CSSWTGPRGTEAFF
TRBV29-1	NA	TRBJ1-2	NA	TGCAGCGTTGAAGATCGACTCGGCTCTGGCTACACCTTC	CSVEDRLGSGYTF
TRBV23-1	NA	TRBJ1-4	NA	TGCGCCAGCAGTCCCACTACCACAGGGTCTAACGATGAAAAACTGTTTTTT	CASSPTTTGSNDEKLFF
TRBV5-6	NA	TRBJ2-2	NA	TGTGCCAGCAGCCTCGTTGGCACCGGGGAGCTGTTTTTT	CASSLVGTGELFF
TRBV27	NA	TRBJ2-2	NA	TGTGCCAGCAGTTTCCTTTGGGGTGAGGAGCTGTTTTTT	CASSFLWGEELFF